A single sample is the source of the 7 T cell receptor beta chains below, sequenced in a study of post-analysis software for immune sequencing data. Study conclusions and caveats: Five or six TRBV segments appeared more often in patients than in controls, and TRBV5-6, TRBV5-1 and TRBV20-1 were among these.

No cognate antigen is known for these TCRs. Unique molecular identifiers were carried by the TCR beta cDNA libraries. TCRdb fed the PCR reads into MiXCR, producing one record per CDR3 protein. The table includes roughly 410,000 distinct CDR3 sequences, roughly 36% detected once. Sample: blood. The receptors were sampled from a girl aged 5-17 years with multiple sclerosis.

This chain links TRBV12-3 or TRBV12-4 with TRBJ1-1, with TRBD1 matching 9 bases. The length of the CDR3 is 14 residues. The V gene end was trimmed by 5 bases and the J gene end by 6 bases; junction bases not matched to a gene: 7. CDR3 in amino acids: CASSRQGVSPEAFF. CDR3 in DNA: TGTGCCAGCAGTCGACAGGGGGTTAGCCCTGAAGCTTTCTTT.

The chain recombines TRBV27 with TRBJ2-7, with D perhaps matching TRBD2 (7 bases). V lost 5 bases to trimming and J lost 3 bases, with 20 bases between them. This CDR3 has 16 amino acids. Germline V gene sequence: CDR1 MNHEY, CDR2 SMNVEV (reference sequence). The CDR3 loop reads CASSPMGGAGYYEQYF. CDR3 bases: TGTGCCAGCAGTCCCATGGGGGGGGCAGGGTACTACGAGCAGTACTTC.

The CDR3 DNA reads as TGTGCCACCAGTGATTTGCAAGGGACTAGCGGGGGATTCCAAGAGACCCAGTACTTC. Translating gives CATSDLQGTSGGFQETQYF. The chain uses TRBV24-1 and TRBJ2-5, with 14 bases aligning to TRBD2. J lost 1 base, V lost 0 bases, and 6 bases had no gene match. Germline V CDR1 and CDR2: KGHDR, SFDVKD. CDR3 size: 19 residues.

In this sample, this clonotype turned up a few times. V gene TRBV20-1 combines with J gene TRBJ1-1; perhaps TRBD1 as D (6 bases). Trimming pared 6 bases from V and 3 bases from J, leaving 14 bases between. The CDR3 contains 13 residues. Germline CDR1 and CDR2: DFQATT and SNEGSKA (reference sequence). This chain's CDR3 is CSAMQGFDTEAFF. In DNA form, the CDR3 reads TGCAGTGCCATGCAGGGGTTCGACACTGAAGCTTTCTTT.

This clonotype has a handful of counts. This chain joins TRBV7-9 and TRBJ2-1; perhaps D is TRBD1 or TRBD2 (6 bases each). Trimming took off 7 bases at V and 2 bases at J, with 12 bases between the two ends. The CDR3 spans 14 residues. The germline V gene has CDR1 SEHNR and CDR2 FQNEAQ (reference sequence). The CDR3 DNA is TGTGCCAGCACCCACCGGGGGCCCTACAATGAGCAGTTCTTC. Its protein is CASTHRGPYNEQFF.

The rearrangement uses TRBV20-1 and TRBJ2-5, with TRBD2 identical over 7 bases. V lost 4 bases, J lost 6 bases, and 8 bases stayed unmatched. The CDR3 has 13 amino acids. Per the germline V gene, CDR1 is DFQATT and CDR2 is SNEGSKA (reference sequence). The CDR3 nucleotides read TGCAGTGCTACTAGACTAGCCCGAAAGACCCAGTACTTC. The encoded protein is CSATRLARKTQYF.

The rearrangement joins TRBV20-1 to TRBJ1-2; D remains unclear. Looked up from germline, CDR1 is DFQATT and CDR2 is SNEGSKA (reference sequence). V lost 3 bases, J lost 0 bases, and 14 bases lay in between. The CDR3 runs 15 residues. The CDR3 nucleotides are TGCAGTGCTAGCCGGTCGGCAGCTACTAACTATGGCTACACCTTC. As protein: CSASRSAATNYGYTF.